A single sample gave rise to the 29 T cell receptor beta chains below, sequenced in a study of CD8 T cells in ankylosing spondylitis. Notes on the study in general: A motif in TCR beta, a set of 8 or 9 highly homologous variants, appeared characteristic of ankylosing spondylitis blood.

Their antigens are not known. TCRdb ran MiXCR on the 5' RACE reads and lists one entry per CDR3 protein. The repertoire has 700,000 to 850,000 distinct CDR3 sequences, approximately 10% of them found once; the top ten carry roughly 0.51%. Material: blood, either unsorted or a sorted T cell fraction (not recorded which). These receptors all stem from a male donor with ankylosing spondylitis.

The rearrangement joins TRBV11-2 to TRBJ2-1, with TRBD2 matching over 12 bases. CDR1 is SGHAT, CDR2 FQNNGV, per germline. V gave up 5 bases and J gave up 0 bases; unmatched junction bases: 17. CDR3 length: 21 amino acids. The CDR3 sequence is CASSVVGLAGGPLSSYNEQFF. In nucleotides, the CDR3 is TGTGCCAGCAGCGTAGTGGGCCTAGCGGGAGGGCCTCTTAGCTCCTACAATGAGCAGTTCTTC. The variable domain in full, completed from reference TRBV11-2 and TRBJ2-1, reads EAGVAQSPRYKIIEKRQSVAFWCNPISGHATLYWYQQILGQGPKLLIQFQNNGVVDDSQLPKDRFSAERLKGVDSTLKIQPAKLEDSAVYLCASSVVGLAGGPLSSYNEQFFGPGTRLTVL.

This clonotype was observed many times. CDR3 bases: TGCAGCGCTCCTATGAGAGGGGGAGGGGGTAACTATGGCTACACCTTC. It encodes CSAPMRGGGGNYGYTF. The genes are TRBV29-1 and TRBJ1-2; TRBD1 is a possible D gene (6 bases). Germline CDR1 and CDR2: SQVTM and ANQGSEA. The CDR3 totals 16 residues. V lost 7 bases to trimming and J lost 1 base, with 22 bases between them.

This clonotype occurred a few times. For the CDR3, the DNA is TGTGCCAGCAGTTCACCTAGGGGATGGAGCGGGGCTGAAGCTTTCTTT. Translating gives CASSSPRGWSGAEAFF. The rearrangement links TRBV7-9 to TRBJ1-1; D might be TRBD1 (5 bases). V was cut by 6 bases and J by 6 bases, with 23 bases left in between. In germline, CDR1 is SEHNR, CDR2 FQNEAQ (reference sequence). The CDR3 contains 16 residues.

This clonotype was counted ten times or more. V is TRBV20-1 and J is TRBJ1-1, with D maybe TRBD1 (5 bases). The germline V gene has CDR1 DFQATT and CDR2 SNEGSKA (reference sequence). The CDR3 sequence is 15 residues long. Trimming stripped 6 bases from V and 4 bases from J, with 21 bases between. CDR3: CSAHSPFQGGTEAFF. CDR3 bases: TGCAGTGCCCACTCCCCTTTTCAGGGAGGCACTGAAGCTTTCTTT.

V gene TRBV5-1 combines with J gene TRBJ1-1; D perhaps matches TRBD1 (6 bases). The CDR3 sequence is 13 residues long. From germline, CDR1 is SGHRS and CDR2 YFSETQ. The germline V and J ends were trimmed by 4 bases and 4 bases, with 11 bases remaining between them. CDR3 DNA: TGCGCCAGCAGCCCGGACAGTTCCACTGAAGCTTTCTTT. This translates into CASSPDSSTEAFF.

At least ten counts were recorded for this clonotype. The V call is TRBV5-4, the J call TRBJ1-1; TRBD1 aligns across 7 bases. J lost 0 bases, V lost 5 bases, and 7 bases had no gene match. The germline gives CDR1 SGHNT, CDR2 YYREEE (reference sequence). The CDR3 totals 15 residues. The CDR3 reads CASRGTANMNTEAFF. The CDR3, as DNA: TGTGCCAGCAGAGGGACAGCCAACATGAACACTGAAGCTTTCTTT.

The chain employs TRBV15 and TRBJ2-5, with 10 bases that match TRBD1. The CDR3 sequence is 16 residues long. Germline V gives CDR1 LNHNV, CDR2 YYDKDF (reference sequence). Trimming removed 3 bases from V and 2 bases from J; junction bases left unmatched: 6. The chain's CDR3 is CATSRTGGAGQETQYF. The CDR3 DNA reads TGTGCCACCAGCAGGACAGGGGGCGCGGGTCAAGAGACCCAGTACTTC.

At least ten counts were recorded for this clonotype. The CDR3 here is CASNYGVAVGNGYTF. CDR3 nucleotide sequence: TGTGCCAGCAACTATGGAGTAGCTGTCGGAAATGGCTACACCTTC. The chain recombines TRBV5-5 with TRBJ1-2; D uncertain. With 6 bases removed from V and 6 bases from J, the gap between germline ends came to 21 bases. CDR1 is SGHKS and CDR2 is YYEKEE in the germline V gene (reference sequence). CDR3 length equals 15 residues.

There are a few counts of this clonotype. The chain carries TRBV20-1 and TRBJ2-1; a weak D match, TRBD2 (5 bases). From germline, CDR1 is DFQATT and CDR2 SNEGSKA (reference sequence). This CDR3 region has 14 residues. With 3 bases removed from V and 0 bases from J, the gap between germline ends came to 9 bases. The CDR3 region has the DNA TGCAGTGCTAGCGGACTGATCTCCTACAATGAGCAGTTCTTC. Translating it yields CSASGLISYNEQFF.

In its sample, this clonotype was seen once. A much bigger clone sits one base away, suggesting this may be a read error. The DNA for the CDR3 is TGTGCCAGCAGTCAGGGAATCTACGAGCAGTACTTC. Encoded protein: CASSQGIYEQYF. This chain uses TRBV6-2 or TRBV6-3 with TRBJ2-7, with D possibly matching TRBD1 (5 bases). With 5 bases removed from V and 3 bases from J, the gap between germline ends came to 8 bases. Germline values: CDR1 MNHEY, CDR2 SVGEGT. The length of the CDR3 is 12 residues.

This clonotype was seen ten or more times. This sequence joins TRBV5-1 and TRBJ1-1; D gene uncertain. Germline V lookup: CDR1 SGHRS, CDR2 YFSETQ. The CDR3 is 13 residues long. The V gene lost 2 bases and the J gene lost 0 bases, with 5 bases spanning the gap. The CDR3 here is CASSFDVNTEAFF. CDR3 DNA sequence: TGCGCCAGCAGCTTCGACGTGAACACTGAAGCTTTCTTT.

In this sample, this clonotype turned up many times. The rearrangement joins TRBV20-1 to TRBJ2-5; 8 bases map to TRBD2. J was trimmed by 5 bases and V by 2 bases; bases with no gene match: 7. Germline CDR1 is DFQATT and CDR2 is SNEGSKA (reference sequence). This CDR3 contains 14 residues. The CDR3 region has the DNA TGCAGTGCTAGACCCGGGGGGGCGAAGGAGACCCAGTACTTC. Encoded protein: CSARPGGAKETQYF.

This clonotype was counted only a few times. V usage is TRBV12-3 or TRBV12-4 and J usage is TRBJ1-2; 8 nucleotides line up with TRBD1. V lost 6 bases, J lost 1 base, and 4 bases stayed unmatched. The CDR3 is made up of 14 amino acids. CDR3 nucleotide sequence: TGTGCCAGCAGCGAGGGACAGGATAACTATGGCTACACCTTC. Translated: CASSEGQDNYGYTF.

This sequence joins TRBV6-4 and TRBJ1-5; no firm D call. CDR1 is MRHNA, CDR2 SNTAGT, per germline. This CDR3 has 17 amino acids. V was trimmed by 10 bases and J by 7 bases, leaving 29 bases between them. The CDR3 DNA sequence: TGTGCCACCGCGATGGGGTCCCCCTTGTTTTTAGGCCAGCCCCAGCATTTT. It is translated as CATAMGSPLFLGQPQHF.

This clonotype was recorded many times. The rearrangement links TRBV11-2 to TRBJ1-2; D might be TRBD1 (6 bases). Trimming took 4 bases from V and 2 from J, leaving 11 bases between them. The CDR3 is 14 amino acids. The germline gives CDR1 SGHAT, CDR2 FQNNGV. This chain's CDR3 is CASSSGVGNYGYTF. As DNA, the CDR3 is TGTGCCAGCAGCTCAGGGGTGGGAAACTATGGCTACACCTTC.

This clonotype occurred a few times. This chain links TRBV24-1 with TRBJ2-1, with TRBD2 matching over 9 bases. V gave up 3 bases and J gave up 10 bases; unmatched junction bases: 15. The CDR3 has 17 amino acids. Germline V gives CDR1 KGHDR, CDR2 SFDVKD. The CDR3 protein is CATSDASRGGVLKEQFF. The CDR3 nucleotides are TGTGCCACCAGTGATGCGTCGCGCGGGGGGGTGTTAAAGGAGCAGTTCTTC.

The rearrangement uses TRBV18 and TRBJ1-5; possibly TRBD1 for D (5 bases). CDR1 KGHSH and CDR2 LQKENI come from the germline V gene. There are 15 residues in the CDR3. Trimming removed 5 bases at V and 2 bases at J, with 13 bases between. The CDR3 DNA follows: TGTGCCAGCTCAGGAGGCCGGGACCGCAATCAGCCCCAGCATTTT. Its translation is CASSGGRDRNQPQHF.

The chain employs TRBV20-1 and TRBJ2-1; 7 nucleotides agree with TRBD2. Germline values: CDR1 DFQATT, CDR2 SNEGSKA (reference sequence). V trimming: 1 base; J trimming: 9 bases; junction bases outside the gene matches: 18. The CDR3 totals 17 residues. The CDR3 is CSARVPSGGGPIGEQFF. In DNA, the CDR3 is TGCAGTGCTAGAGTCCCAAGTGGGGGAGGGCCTATCGGTGAGCAGTTCTTC.

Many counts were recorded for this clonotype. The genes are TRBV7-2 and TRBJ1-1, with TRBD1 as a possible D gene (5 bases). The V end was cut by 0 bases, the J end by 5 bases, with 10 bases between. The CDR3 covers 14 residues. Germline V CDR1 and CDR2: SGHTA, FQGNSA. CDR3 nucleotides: TGTGCCAGCAGCTTAGCGTCGGGGGGAACTGAAGCTTTCTTT. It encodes CASSLASGGTEAFF.

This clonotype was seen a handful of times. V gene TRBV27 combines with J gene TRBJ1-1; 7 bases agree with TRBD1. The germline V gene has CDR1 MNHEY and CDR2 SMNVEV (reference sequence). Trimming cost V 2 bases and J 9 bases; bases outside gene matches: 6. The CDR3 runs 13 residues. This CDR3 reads CASSLGGRGKAFF. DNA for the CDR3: TGTGCCAGCAGTTTAGGAGGCAGGGGGAAAGCTTTCTTT.

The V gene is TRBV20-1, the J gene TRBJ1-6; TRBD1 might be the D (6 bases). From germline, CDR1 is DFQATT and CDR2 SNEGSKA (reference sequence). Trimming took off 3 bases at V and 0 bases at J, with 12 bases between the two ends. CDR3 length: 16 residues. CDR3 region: CSARGGDSSYNSPLHF. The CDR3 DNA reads TGCAGTGCTAGGGGGGGCGATAGCTCCTATAATTCACCCCTCCACTTT.

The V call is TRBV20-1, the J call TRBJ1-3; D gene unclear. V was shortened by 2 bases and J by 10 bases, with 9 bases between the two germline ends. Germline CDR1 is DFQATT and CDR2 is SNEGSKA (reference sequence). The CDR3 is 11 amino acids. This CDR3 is CSARSPWTIYF. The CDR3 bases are TGCAGTGCTAGATCCCCGTGGACCATATATTTT.

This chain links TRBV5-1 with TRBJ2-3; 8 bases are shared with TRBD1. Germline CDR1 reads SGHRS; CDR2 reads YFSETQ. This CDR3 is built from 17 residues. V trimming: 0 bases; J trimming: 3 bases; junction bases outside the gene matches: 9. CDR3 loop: CASSLAGRDRHTDTQYF. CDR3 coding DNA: TGCGCCAGCAGCTTGGCCGGTCGGGACAGGCATACAGATACGCAGTATTTT.

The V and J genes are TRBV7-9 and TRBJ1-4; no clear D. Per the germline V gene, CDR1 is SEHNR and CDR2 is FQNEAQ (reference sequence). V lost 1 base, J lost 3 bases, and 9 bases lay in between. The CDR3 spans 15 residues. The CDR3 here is CASSLDLAANEKLFF. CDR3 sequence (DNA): TGTGCCAGCAGCTTAGATCTAGCGGCTAATGAAAAACTGTTTTTT.

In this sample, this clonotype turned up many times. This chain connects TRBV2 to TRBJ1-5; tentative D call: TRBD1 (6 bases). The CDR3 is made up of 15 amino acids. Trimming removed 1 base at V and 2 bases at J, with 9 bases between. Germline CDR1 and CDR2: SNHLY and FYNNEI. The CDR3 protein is CASSEDRVGNQPQHF. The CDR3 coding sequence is TGTGCCAGCAGTGAAGACAGGGTGGGCAATCAGCCCCAGCATTTT.

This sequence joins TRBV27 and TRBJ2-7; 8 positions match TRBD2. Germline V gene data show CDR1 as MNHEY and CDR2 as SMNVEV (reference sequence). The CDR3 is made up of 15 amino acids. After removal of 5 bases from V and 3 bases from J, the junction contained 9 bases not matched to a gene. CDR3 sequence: CASSQIAGNFYEQYF. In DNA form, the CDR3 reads TGTGCCAGCAGTCAAATAGCGGGAAATTTCTACGAGCAGTACTTC.

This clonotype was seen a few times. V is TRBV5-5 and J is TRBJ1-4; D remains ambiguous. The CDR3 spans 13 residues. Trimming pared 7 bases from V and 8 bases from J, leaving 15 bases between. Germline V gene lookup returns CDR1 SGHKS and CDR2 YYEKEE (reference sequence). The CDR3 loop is CASSLLGQEKLFF. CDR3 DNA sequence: TGTGCCAGCTCCCTGTTAGGTCAGGAAAAACTGTTTTTT. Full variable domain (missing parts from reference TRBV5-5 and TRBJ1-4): DAGVTQSPTHLIKTRGQQVTLRCSPISGHKSVSWYQQVLGQGPQFIFQYYEKEERGRGNFPDRFSARQFPNYSSELNVNALLLGDSALYLCASSLLGQEKLFFGSGTQLSVL.

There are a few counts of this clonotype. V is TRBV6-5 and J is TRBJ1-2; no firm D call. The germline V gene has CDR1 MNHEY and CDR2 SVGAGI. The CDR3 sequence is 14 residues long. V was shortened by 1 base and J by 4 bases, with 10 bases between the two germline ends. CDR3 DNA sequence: TGTGCCAGCAGTTACTGGGTTAAGGGCTATGGCTACACCTTC. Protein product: CASSYWVKGYGYTF.

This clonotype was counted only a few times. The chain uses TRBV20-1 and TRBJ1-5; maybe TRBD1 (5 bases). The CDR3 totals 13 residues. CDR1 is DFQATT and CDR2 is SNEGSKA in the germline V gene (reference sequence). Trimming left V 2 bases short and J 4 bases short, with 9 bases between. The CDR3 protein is CSARKTVNQPQHF. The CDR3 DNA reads TGCAGTGCTAGAAAGACAGTTAATCAGCCCCAGCATTTT.